One sample yielded the 25 T cell receptor beta chains listed below, sequenced in a study of Ad26.COV2.S vaccination and SARS-CoV-2 variants. Assay used: immunoSEQ multiplex PCR; TCRdb lists only in-frame clones, some missing. The top ten clones hold about 10% of a sample with 380,000 or so clones, about 88% of them seen once. The treatment here: over 15 received Ad26.COV2.S at low or high dose, single or two shots; 5 received placebo; per-sample allocation not given. Each sample was drawn 63 days after the first injection (of vaccine or placebo). The sample was peripheral blood, taken in a trial of Ad26.COV2.S vaccine versus placebo. The receptors derive from a person between 18 and 60 years old who received the Ad26.COV2.S COVID-19 vaccine or a placebo.

The CDR3 loop reads CASSPRGEDSRRFF. The CDR3 nucleotides are TGTGCCAGCAGCCCCCGGGGGGAGGACTCGCGTAGGTTCTTC. The chain links TRBV9 to TRBJ2-1; 7 positions agree with TRBD2. The CDR3 loop spans 14 amino acids. The V gene end was trimmed by 4 bases and the J gene end by 15 bases; junction bases not matched to a gene: 16. Germline CDR1 SGDLS, CDR2 YYNGEE.

V and J are TRBV5-5 and TRBJ2-1; no firm D call. Germline values: CDR1 SGHKS, CDR2 YYEKEE (reference sequence). CDR3 length equals 15 residues. V was shortened by 4 bases and J by 0 bases, with 11 bases between the two germline ends. The CDR3 spells CASSPGPGSYNEQFF. CDR3 bases: TGTGCCAGCAGCCCTGGACCGGGCTCCTACAATGAGCAGTTCTTC.

V and J are TRBV24-1 and TRBJ2-3, with D possibly matching TRBD1 (5 bases). V shed 3 bases and J shed 2 bases, with 11 bases lying between them. The germline CDR1 and CDR2 sequences are KGHDR and SFDVKD. This CDR3 is 15 amino acids long. The CDR3 nucleotides are TGTGCCACCAGTGATCCGCGGACACCCACAGATACGCAGTATTTT. Residues: CATSDPRTPTDTQYF.

The sample holds one count of this clone. Other DNA sequences in this sample translate to the same CDR3. The CDR3 reads CASSPPDRDVEQPQHF. CDR3 DNA sequence: TGTGCCAGCAGCCCCCCGGACAGGGATGTGGAACAGCCCCAGCATTTT. The rearrangement joins TRBV7-3 to TRBJ1-5; 8 bases agree with TRBD1. Germline V gene sequence: CDR1 SGHTA, CDR2 FQGTGA. This CDR3 is 16 amino acids long. V trimming: 5 bases; J trimming: 7 bases; junction bases outside the gene matches: 13.

V usage is TRBV6-1 and J usage is TRBJ1-1, with D perhaps TRBD1 (5 bases). The germline gives CDR1 MNHNS, CDR2 SASEGT. The CDR3 runs 15 residues. Trimming stripped 3 bases from V and 8 bases from J, with 19 bases between. The CDR3 is CASSETRTPGGEAFF. The CDR3 nucleotides are TGTGCCAGCAGTGAGACGAGGACACCCGGCGGGGAAGCTTTCTTT.

The chain couples TRBV27 to TRBJ2-1; 14 bases line up with TRBD2. The V and J ends lost 8 bases and 4 bases, in that order; junction bases with no gene match: 10. CDR3 length: 17 amino acids. The germline V gene encodes CDR1 MNHEY and CDR2 SMNVEV (reference sequence). The CDR3 region has the DNA TGTGCCAGCCAAATGACTAGCGGGGGGGAAGTGTACAATGAGCAGTTCTTC. This sequence encodes CASQMTSGGEVYNEQFF.

The count of this clone is one. The rearrangement joins TRBV5-5 to TRBJ2-7; D tentatively fits TRBD1 or TRBD2 (6 bases each). Germline V gene lookup returns CDR1 SGHKS and CDR2 YYEKEE (reference sequence). V lost 6 bases, J lost 4 bases, and 17 bases lay in between. This CDR3 has 14 residues. In DNA, the CDR3 is TGTGCCAGCACCCCGGGGGCAGACCTGTACGAGCAGTACTTC. Amino acid sequence: CASTPGADLYEQYF.

This sequence joins TRBV28 and TRBJ2-5, with D possibly matching TRBD2 (5 bases). Germline V gene data show CDR1 as MDHEN and CDR2 as SYDVKM. V was shortened by 2 bases and J by 5 bases, with 12 bases between the two germline ends. CDR3 size: 14 residues. CDR3 nucleotide sequence: TGTGCCAGCAGTTTAACCCCCCCGGGGGAGACCCAGTACTTC. This sequence encodes CASSLTPPGETQYF.

This chain uses TRBV7-9 with TRBJ2-7, with a possible D match to TRBD1 (6 bases). CDR3 length: 15 amino acids. Per the germline V gene, CDR1 is SEHNR and CDR2 is FQNEAQ (reference sequence). V was clipped by 4 bases and J by 3 bases, with 16 bases between them. CDR3 DNA sequence: TGTGCCAGCAGCTCGACAGGCACCGGATACTACGAGCAGTACTTC. This encodes CASSSTGTGYYEQYF.

With respect to this clone: One junction end does not reproduce the germline sequence, and a read error may be involved. CDR3 coding DNA: TGTGCCAGCAGCTTAGAAGGGTGGGGACTAGCGGGAGATTTT. Translated, it gives CASSLEGWGLAGDF. This rearrangement joins TRBV7-2 to TRBJ2-3; 14 nucleotides align to TRBD2. The CDR3 is 14 residues long. Germline values: CDR1 SGHTA, CDR2 FQGNSA.

The J gene is TRBJ1-1, the V gene TRBV25-1; D possibly corresponds to TRBD1 (5 bases). Trimming removed 2 bases at V and 5 bases at J, with 15 bases between. CDR1 and CDR2 from the germline V gene are MGHDK and SYGVNS. The CDR3 has 15 residues. CDR3 DNA: TGTGCCAGCAGTGAACCCCGAGGGGCGAGGACTGAAGCTTTCTTT. The encoded protein is CASSEPRGARTEAFF.

The rearrangement uses TRBV30 and TRBJ2-3; tentative D call: TRBD1 (5 bases). Germline CDR1 GTSNPN, CDR2 SVGIG (reference sequence). The CDR3 is 14 residues long. The V and J ends lost 2 bases and 0 bases respectively, with 9 bases between them. The CDR3 reads CAWSRGDSTDTQYF. CDR3 in DNA: TGTGCCTGGAGTAGGGGCGATAGCACAGATACGCAGTATTTT.

J is TRBJ2-7 and V is TRBV28; 8 nucleotides align to TRBD2. Germline V CDR1 and CDR2: MDHEN, SYDVKM. Germline trimming cut 5 bases from V and 1 base from J; bases unmatched to any gene: 10. The CDR3 runs 16 residues. CDR3 DNA: TGTGCCAGCAGTGCAGCGGGGGTAGCGTCATCCTACGAGCAGTACTTC. Protein: CASSAAGVASSYEQYF.

This clone has only one observation. V is TRBV10-3 and J is TRBJ1-1; 10 bases fit TRBD1. The V gene end was trimmed by 6 bases and the J gene end by 5 bases; junction bases not matched to a gene: 6. Germline V gives CDR1 ENHRY, CDR2 SYGVKD. The CDR3 extends over 14 amino acids. The CDR3 nucleotides read TGTGCCATCAGGGGGGACAGGGGAATTACTGAAGCTTTCTTT. Its protein product is CAIRGDRGITEAFF.

The chain joins TRBV18 to TRBJ1-2; 7 positions match TRBD1. CDR1 is KGHSH and CDR2 is LQKENI in the germline V gene. The CDR3 spans 15 residues. The V gene end was trimmed by 3 bases and the J gene end by 2 bases; junction bases not matched to a gene: 6. The CDR3 reads CASSPEQGPNYGYTF. The CDR3 DNA sequence: TGTGCCAGCTCACCTGAACAGGGGCCAAACTATGGCTACACCTTC. Full variable domain (missing parts from reference TRBV18 and TRBJ1-2): NAGVMQNPRHLVRRRGQEARLRCSPMKGHSHVYWYRQLPEEGLKFMVYLQKENIIDESGMPKERFSAEFPKEGPSILRIQQVVRGDSAAYFCASSPEQGPNYGYTFGSGTRLTVV.

The rearrangement uses TRBV10-3 and TRBJ2-7; 8 positions agree with TRBD2. The CDR3 runs to 13 residues. Per germline, CDR1 ENHRY and CDR2 SYGVKD. J lost 5 bases, V lost 6 bases, and 6 bases had no gene match. The CDR3 here is CAISPGLEDEQYF. CDR3 in DNA: TGTGCCATCAGCCCGGGACTAGAGGACGAGCAGTACTTC.

V gene TRBV19 combines with J gene TRBJ2-1; D gene unclear. This CDR3 comprises 14 residues. Germline CDR1 and CDR2: LNHDA and SQIVND (reference sequence). The germline V and J ends were trimmed by 6 bases and 0 bases, with 9 bases remaining between them. CDR3 nucleotides: TGTGCCAGTAGAGACGGCCCCTCCTACAATGAGCAGTTCTTC. Encoded protein: CASRDGPSYNEQFF.

The genes are TRBV19 and TRBJ1-2; TRBD1 might be the D (5 bases). V was pared by 4 bases and J by 8 bases, with 23 bases between. CDR3 length equals 16 residues. Germline assignment: CDR1 LNHDA and CDR2 SQIVND (reference sequence). The CDR3 reads CASSTSGTARSPGYTF. CDR3 bases: TGTGCCAGTAGTACCTCCGGGACCGCGAGATCCCCAGGCTACACCTTC.

The rearrangement uses TRBV29-1 and TRBJ2-2; no clear D. The CDR3 sequence is 13 residues long. V lost 5 bases, J lost 2 bases, and 9 bases lay in between. CDR1 and CDR2 from the germline V gene are SQVTM and ANQGSEA. The CDR3 nucleotides read TGCAGCGTTCGTAACAGAAACACCGGGGAGCTGTTTTTT. This codes for CSVRNRNTGELFF.

This clone came up a few times. The chain joins TRBV4-3 to TRBJ1-2; possible D gene TRBD1, 6 bases. Germline CDR1 and CDR2: LGHNA and YSLEER. V was cut by 4 bases and J by 8 bases, with 20 bases left in between. This CDR3 has 15 amino acids. CDR3 residues: CASSPQRGRVSGYTF. The CDR3 region has the DNA TGCGCCAGCAGCCCACAAAGGGGGAGGGTAAGCGGCTACACCTTC.

The chain employs TRBV13 and TRBJ2-7, with 11 bases identical to TRBD2. The CDR3 runs 14 residues. V dropped 2 bases and J dropped 6; count of bases not matched to a gene: 3. CDR1 is PRHDT, CDR2 FYEKMQ, per germline (reference sequence). The CDR3 nucleotides read TGTGCCAGCAGCTTAACTAGCGGGAGTAGCGAGCAGTACTTC. Translated, it gives CASSLTSGSSEQYF. The variable domain in full, with the rest retrieved from reference TRBV13 and TRBJ2-7, is AAGVIQSPRHLIKEKRETATLKCYPIPRHDTVYWYQQGPGQDPQFLISFYEKMQSDKGSIPDRFSAQQFSDYHSELNMSSLELGDSALYFCASSLTSGSSEQYFGPGTRLTVT.

The chain carries TRBV27 and TRBJ2-3; 14 positions match TRBD2. CDR3 length equals 17 residues. With 4 bases clipped from V and 4 bases from J, the junction kept 7 bases outside the gene matches. Germline CDR1 reads MNHEY; CDR2 reads SMNVEV (reference sequence). The chain's CDR3 is CASSSGATSGGADTQYF. For the CDR3, the DNA is TGTGCCAGCAGTTCGGGGGCGACTAGCGGGGGGGCAGATACGCAGTATTTT.

This chain uses TRBV5-4 with TRBJ1-1, with D perhaps matching TRBD1 (5 bases). Germline V lookup: CDR1 SGHNT, CDR2 YYREEE (reference sequence). The length of the CDR3 is 16 residues. V lost 0 bases, J lost 4 bases, and 16 bases lay in between. For the CDR3, the DNA is TGTGCCAGCAGCTTGGGGGGGACCCGGCGGGGCACTGAAGCTTTCTTT. This sequence encodes CASSLGGTRRGTEAFF.

The chain joins TRBV20-1 to TRBJ2-3, with D unresolved. The CDR3 is 11 amino acids. Germline lookup yields CDR1 DFQATT and CDR2 SNEGSKA (reference sequence). With 4 bases removed from V and 5 bases from J, the gap between germline ends came to 7 bases. CDR3 amino acids: CSAKAKDTQYF. The CDR3 DNA reads as TGCAGTGCTAAAGCAAAAGATACGCAGTATTTT.

The rearrangement links TRBV10-3 to TRBJ2-1; 8 nucleotides align to TRBD2. The CDR3 consists of 13 residues. The ends lost 4 bases at V and 6 bases at J; junction bases unmatched: 2. Germline V CDR1 and CDR2: ENHRY, SYGVKD. The CDR3 bases are TGTGCCATCAGTGGGCTAGCGGGCAATGAGCAGTTCTTC. Protein: CAISGLAGNEQFF.